Listed here are 23 T cell receptor beta chains from one sample, sequenced in a study of Graves' ophthalmopathy and Graves' hyperthyroidism. As the template, RNA transcripts were used to amplify TCR beta CDR3 regions. After a first-round RT-PCR with HTBI primers, a second-round multiplex PCR was run. Using its own MiXCR run on the multiplex PCR reads, TCRdb lists one record per CDR3 protein. The sample holds around 400,000 distinct CDR3 sequences; approximately 20% are singletons and the top ten take 1.6%. Specimen: peripheral blood. These receptor sequences come from a young woman with Graves' ophthalmopathy.

This clonotype was counted ten times or more. The CDR3 DNA sequence: TGTGCCAGCAGCTCCCAGGATCAGCCCCAGCATTTT. Its translation is CASSSQDQPQHF. The V call is TRBV7-9, the J call TRBJ1-5; D gene unclear. The CDR3 contains 12 residues. Germline V gene sequence: CDR1 SEHNR, CDR2 FQNEAQ (reference sequence). V gave up 4 bases and J gave up 5 bases, with 6 bases separating them.

The table lists this clonotype with many counts. The gene calls are TRBV28 and TRBJ2-2; TRBD1 agrees at 12 bases. Germline CDR1 MDHEN, CDR2 SYDVKM. This CDR3 contains 13 residues. Germline trimming cut 10 bases from V and 7 bases from J; bases unmatched to any gene: 4. For the CDR3, the DNA is TGTGCCACCGGGACAGGGGGCTTCGGGGAGCTGTTTTTT. Translation: CATGTGGFGELFF.

This clonotype showed up many times. Here the CDR3 reads CASSRGRGRWSNQPQHF. As DNA, the CDR3 is TGTGCCAGTAGTAGGGGGAGGGGGCGTTGGAGCAATCAGCCCCAGCATTTT. The chain couples TRBV19 to TRBJ1-5; 7 bases are a match to TRBD1. With 4 bases clipped from V and 1 base from J, the junction kept 10 bases outside the gene matches. Germline CDR1 reads LNHDA; CDR2 reads SQIVND (reference sequence). The CDR3 runs to 17 residues.

V is TRBV12-3 or TRBV12-4 and J is TRBJ1-5; the D gene is possibly TRBD1 (6 bases). The CDR3 sequence is 14 residues long. Trimming cost V 7 bases and J 7 bases, with 17 bases left between them. CDR3 sequence (DNA): TGTGCCAGCACTTTCGGGGGGGCCAGGCAGCCCCAGCATTTT. Translating it yields CASTFGGARQPQHF.

This clonotype was counted at least ten times. The V gene is TRBV7-2, the J gene TRBJ2-2; weak D call: TRBD2 (7 bases). The germline CDR1 and CDR2 sequences are SGHTA and FQGNSA. V gave up 3 bases and J gave up 8 bases, with 19 bases separating them. This CDR3 has 16 residues. The CDR3 here is CASSLAGALLFGELFF. In DNA form, the CDR3 reads TGTGCCAGCAGCTTGGCGGGGGCGCTTTTGTTTGGGGAGCTGTTTTTT.

This clonotype was counted at least ten times. The gene calls are TRBV6-2 or TRBV6-3 and TRBJ1-1; weak D call: TRBD1 (6 bases). Trimming removed 2 bases at V and 6 bases at J, with 13 bases between. There are 14 residues in the CDR3. Germline V gene data show CDR1 as MNHEY and CDR2 as SVGEGT. This CDR3 reads CASSYRGQTPEAFF. CDR3 DNA: TGTGCCAGCAGTTACCGTGGACAGACTCCTGAAGCTTTCTTT.

This clonotype was counted ten times or more. CDR3 residues: CASIGRGATEAFF. For the CDR3, the DNA is TGTGCCAGCATTGGCAGGGGGGCCACTGAAGCTTTCTTT. This chain uses TRBV6-1 with TRBJ1-1; 7 bases are shared with TRBD1. This CDR3 is built from 13 residues. V trimming: 7 bases; J trimming: 4 bases; junction bases outside the gene matches: 6. CDR1 is MNHNS and CDR2 is SASEGT in the germline V gene.

This clonotype was observed at least ten times. The CDR3 DNA follows: TGTGCCAGCAGTTACTCGGTAACCGGTTACGAGCAGTACTTC. Translating it yields CASSYSVTGYEQYF. The V and J genes are TRBV6-5 and TRBJ2-7; no reliable D call. From germline, CDR1 is MNHEY and CDR2 SVGAGI. Trimming removed 0 bases at V and 4 bases at J, with 10 bases between. The length of the CDR3 is 14 residues.

Ten or more counts support this clonotype. The J gene is TRBJ2-5, the V gene TRBV15; 9 nucleotides align to TRBD1. The CDR3 contains 16 residues. Per germline, CDR1 LNHNV and CDR2 YYDKDF (reference sequence). After removal of 3 bases from V and 2 bases from J, the junction contained 7 bases not matched to a gene. CDR3 loop: CATSSLDRGPQETQYF. CDR3 nucleotide sequence: TGTGCCACCAGCAGCTTGGACAGGGGCCCACAAGAGACCCAGTACTTC.

This clonotype was seen repeatedly, ten times or more. The J gene is TRBJ2-7, the V gene TRBV6-5, with D possibly matching TRBD1 (6 bases). Germline assignment: CDR1 MNHEY and CDR2 SVGAGI. The CDR3 covers 15 residues. Trimming removed 0 bases from V and 2 bases from J, with 11 bases in between. CDR3 region: CASSYSPDRTYEQYF. As DNA, the CDR3 is TGTGCCAGCAGTTACTCTCCGGACAGAACCTACGAGCAGTACTTC.

Ten or more counts support this clonotype. The V call is TRBV28, the J call TRBJ2-7; TRBD2 matches 7 bases. CDR1 is MDHEN, CDR2 SYDVKM, per germline. The CDR3 sequence is 13 residues long. J lost 2 bases, V lost 5 bases, and 3 bases had no gene match. CDR3 bases: TGTGCCAGCAGTGGGGCGGGAGCCTACGAGCAGTACTTC. Residues: CASSGAGAYEQYF.

There are many counts of this clonotype. The rearrangement joins TRBV6-2 or TRBV6-3 to TRBJ2-7, with a possible D match to TRBD2 (6 bases). The V end lost 6 bases, the J end lost 6 bases, and 9 bases lay between the germline ends. Germline V gene data show CDR1 as MNHEY and CDR2 as SVGEGT. This CDR3 is built from 11 residues. In DNA, the CDR3 is TGTGCCAGCAGCATGGGGGGCGAGCAGTACTTC. Translation gives CASSMGGEQYF.

Ten or more counts support this clonotype. The chain joins TRBV24-1 to TRBJ2-7, with 8 positions matching TRBD1. The germline V gene encodes CDR1 KGHDR and CDR2 SFDVKD. This CDR3 has 13 residues. V lost 9 bases, J lost 4 bases, and 7 bases stayed unmatched. In DNA form, the CDR3 reads TGTGCCACCCCAGAGGACAGGGCTTACGAGCAGTACTTC. Residues: CATPEDRAYEQYF.

The rearrangement joins TRBV6-4 to TRBJ2-5, with a tentative D call TRBD1 (5 bases). This CDR3 is built from 15 residues. V was cut by 6 bases and J by 2 bases, with 16 bases left in between. CDR1 and CDR2 from the germline V gene are MRHNA and SNTAGT. The CDR3 sequence: CASSLTANLQETQYF. In nucleotides, the CDR3 is TGTGCCAGCAGCCTGACAGCAAACCTTCAAGAGACCCAGTACTTC.

This clonotype was observed many times. The chain is built from TRBV19 and TRBJ2-5; D possibly corresponds to TRBD2 (5 bases). Trimming shortened V by 7 bases and J by 0 bases, and 9 bases separated the two germline ends. The CDR3 loop spans 13 amino acids. Germline CDR1 and CDR2: LNHDA and SQIVND (reference sequence). The CDR3 DNA reads as TGTGCCAGTACGCCGGGGAACCAAGAGACCCAGTACTTC. It translates to CASTPGNQETQYF. The full variable domain, completed using reference TRBV19 and TRBJ2-5, is DGGITQSPKYLFRKEGQNVTLSCEQNLNHDAMYWYRQDPGQGLRLIYYSQIVNDFQKGDIAEGYSVSREKKESFPLTVTSAQKNPTAFYLCASTPGNQETQYFGPGTRLLVL.

This clonotype was counted ten times or more. The rearrangement links TRBV7-2 to TRBJ2-5; 11 bases line up with TRBD2. This CDR3 is built from 14 residues. Germline V lookup: CDR1 SGHTA, CDR2 FQGNSA. The ends lost 5 bases at V and 4 bases at J; junction bases unmatched: 3. The CDR3 reads CASSTTSGGETQYF. The CDR3 coding sequence is TGTGCCAGCAGCACCACTAGCGGGGGAGAGACCCAGTACTTC.

The table lists this clonotype with many counts. The chain is built from TRBV11-2 and TRBJ2-7; no reliable D call. Trimming removed 2 bases from V and 4 bases from J, with 12 bases in between. Germline values: CDR1 SGHAT, CDR2 FQNNGV. The CDR3 consists of 14 residues. CDR3 DNA: TGTGCCAGCAGCTTACTCAGTCGCCCTTACGAGCAGTACTTC. Its translation: CASSLLSRPYEQYF.

This clonotype occurred many times. This rearrangement joins TRBV6-2 or TRBV6-3 to TRBJ2-7; tentative D call: TRBD2 (6 bases). Germline CDR1 MNHEY, CDR2 SVGEGT. The CDR3 consists of 11 residues. With 6 bases removed from V and 6 bases from J, the gap between germline ends came to 9 bases. The CDR3 sequence: CASRGDSEQYF. For the CDR3, the DNA is TGTGCCAGCAGGGGGGACTCCGAGCAGTACTTC.

In this sample, this clonotype turned up a few times. This may be a read error: a much more frequent sequence differs by one nucleotide. The chain is built from TRBV30 and TRBJ1-1; D ambiguous. Germline V CDR1 and CDR2: GTSNPN, SVGIG (reference sequence). The CDR3 spans 13 residues. The CDR3 spells CAWSSRGDTETFF. The CDR3, as DNA: TGTGCCTGGAGTAGTAGAGGAGACACTGAAACTTTCTTT.

This clonotype was picked up many times. This chain links TRBV20-1 with TRBJ2-7; D perhaps matches TRBD1 (6 bases). Germline V gene data show CDR1 as DFQATT and CDR2 as SNEGSKA (reference sequence). Trimming took off 0 bases at V and 2 bases at J, with 17 bases between the two ends. The CDR3 extends over 16 amino acids. CDR3 amino acids: CSARDLKGKGAYEQYF. The DNA for the CDR3 is TGCAGTGCTAGAGATTTAAAGGGAAAGGGGGCCTACGAGCAGTACTTC.

This clonotype showed up many times. The rearrangement links TRBV19 to TRBJ1-1, with 7 bases aligning to TRBD1. V lost 5 bases to trimming and J lost 1 base; unmatched junction nucleotides: 19. CDR3 length: 19 residues. CDR1 LNHDA and CDR2 SQIVND come from the germline V gene (reference sequence). This CDR3 reads CASSVGLPSSDRTNTEAFF. The CDR3 region has the DNA TGTGCCAGTAGTGTGGGTTTACCGAGCTCGGACAGGACGAACACTGAAGCTTTCTTT.

This clonotype was observed many times. The rearrangement joins TRBV5-6 to TRBJ1-2; 7 nucleotides align to TRBD1. The CDR3 is 15 amino acids. Germline V CDR1 and CDR2: SGHDT, YYEEEE. Unmatched junction bases numbered 6, after V lost 4 bases and J lost 0 bases. The CDR3 protein is CASSGGQLANYGYTF. As DNA, the CDR3 is TGTGCCAGCAGCGGGGGACAGTTAGCTAACTATGGCTACACCTTC.

This clonotype has at least ten counts. The rearrangement links TRBV20-1 to TRBJ2-7; D is possibly TRBD2 (5 bases). The V gene lost 5 bases and the J gene lost 0 bases, with 11 bases spanning the gap. CDR1 is DFQATT and CDR2 is SNEGSKA in the germline V gene (reference sequence). The CDR3 runs to 13 residues. CDR3 loop: CSALAVSSYEQYF. CDR3 nucleotides: TGCAGTGCTCTAGCAGTTTCCTCCTACGAGCAGTACTTC.